The rows below give T cell receptor beta chains drawn from one sample of a study of blood T cell repertoires in COVID-19. TCRdb's copy holds only in-frame clones and misses some; the assay was immunoSEQ multiplex PCR. The sample carries 30,000 to 50,000 clones, 75% to 85% recorded once. Sequenced material: peripheral blood. Source of these receptors: a man aged 70 or older with acute or convalescent COVID-19. Each CDR3 is given with its conserved first and last residue. D genes are given only for firm matches. Clone sizes are given selectively: once, few, many, or a class where the clone is expanded.

TRBJ2-3 | - | TRBV2 | - | CASRTDSNTDTQYF | TGTGCCAGCAGGACTGACTCCAACACAGATACGCAGTATTTT
TRBJ2-1 | once | TRBV2 | - | CAGRSSYNEQFF | TGTGCCGGGAGGAGCTCCTACAATGAGCAGTTCTTC
TRBJ1-2 | few | TRBV7-2 | - | CASSLSHLDGYTF | TGTGCCAGCAGCTTGTCACATTTGGATGGCTACACCTTC
TRBJ2-3 | - | TRBV6-1 | TRBD2 | CASSVPTSGLYTDTQYF | TGTGCCAGCAGTGTTCCCACTAGCGGGCTCTACACAGATACGCAGTATTTT
TRBJ2-7 | - | TRBV5-5 | - | CASSLDLVGAYEQYF | TGTGCCAGCAGCTTGGATCTAGTCGGCGCCTACGAGCAGTACTTC
TRBJ1-1 | - | TRBV10-1 | TRBD1 | CASSEGGGTMNTEAFF | TGCGCCAGCAGTGAGGGAGGGGGCACCATGAACACTGAAGCTTTCTTT
TRBJ1-2 | - | TRBV7-2 | - | CASSREVSYTF | TGTGCCAGCAGCCGCGAGGTGAGCTACACCTTC
TRBJ2-7 | once | TRBV6-5 | - | CASSLMNGGEQYF | TGTGCCAGCAGTCTAATGAACGGGGGCGAGCAGTACTTC
TRBJ2-2 | - | TRBV7-9 | - | CASSSGLSTGELFF | TGTGCCAGCAGCTCGGGACTCTCCACCGGGGAGCTGTTTTTT
TRBJ2-3 | few | TRBV6-4 | TRBD2 | CASSDTSGSLDTQYF | TGTGCCAGCAGTGACACTAGCGGGAGTTTAGATACGCAGTATTTT
TRBJ1-3 | - | TRBV2 | - | CASNGGNTIYF | TGTGCCAGCAATGGCGGAAACACCATATATTTT
TRBJ2-6 | - | TRBV18 | - | CASSLGAPGANVLTF | TGTGCCAGCTCACTGGGGGCGCCTGGGGCCAACGTCCTGACTTTC
TRBJ1-2 | once | TRBV13 | - | CASSLGGWGPNYGYTF | TGTGCCAGCAGCTTAGGGGGGTGGGGCCCTAACTATGGCTACACCTTC
TRBJ2-3 | - | TRBV7-3 | - | CASSQGGAGDTQYF | TGTGCCAGCAGCCAAGGGGGAGCAGGAGATACGCAGTATTTT
TRBJ2-5 | - | TRBV18 | TRBD1 | CASSPRQGSGETQYF | TGTGCCAGCTCACCCCGACAGGGGTCGGGGGAGACCCAGTACTTC
TRBJ2-7 | many | TRBV20-1 | - | CSASPPLSSYEQYF | TGCAGTGCTAGTCCCCCGTTGAGCTCCTACGAGCAGTACTTC
TRBJ2-7 | - | TRBV6-6 | - | CASRPEQGQGVYEQYF | TGTGCCAGCAGACCGGAACAGGGCCAGGGCGTCTACGAGCAGTACTTC
TRBJ2-1 | - | TRBV7-9 | TRBD2 | CASSPGTLTGGEQFF | TGTGCCAGCAGCCCTGGGACTCTCACGGGGGGTGAGCAGTTCTTC
TRBJ2-7 | - | TRBV29-1 | TRBD2 | CSVEDLAGGEQYF | TGCAGCGTTGAAGATCTAGCGGGAGGCGAGCAGTACTTC
TRBJ2-7 | - | TRBV6-2/TRBV6-3 | - | CASSSPTTLLYEQYF | TGTGCCAGCAGTTCCCCGACTACGCTCCTCTACGAGCAGTACTTC
TRBJ2-5 | - | TRBV5-1 | TRBD2 | CASSSGEGYQETQYF | TGCGCCAGCAGCTCCGGGGAGGGCTACCAAGAGACCCAGTACTTC
TRBJ2-1 | - | TRBV29-1 | TRBD2 | CSASWGGNEQFF | TGCAGCGCTTCTTGGGGGGGCAATGAGCAGTTCTTC
TRBJ2-2 | - | TRBV2 | TRBD2 | CASRGLVSTGELFF | TGTGCCAGCAGGGGACTAGTCTCTACCGGGGAGCTGTTTTTT
TRBJ2-3 | - | TRBV5-4 | - | CASSLGGAAGEGDTQYF | TGTGCCAGCAGCTTGGGGGGGGCGGCGGGAGAGGGAGATACGCAGTATTTT
TRBJ2-7 | - | TRBV9 | - | CASSVQGTYEQYF | TGTGCCAGCAGCGTTCAGGGAACCTACGAGCAGTACTTC
TRBJ2-6 | - | TRBV11-1 | - | CASESRSGANVLTF | TGTGCCAGCGAGTCTCGCTCTGGGGCCAACGTCCTGACTTTC
TRBJ2-7 | - | TRBV25-1 | - | CASSDRYEQYF | TGTGCCAGCAGTGACAGGTACGAGCAGTACTTC